This paragraph reports one T cell receptor beta chain. Original processing notes: Estimation of nucleated cell counts was performed using reference gene primer amplification. Some clones are missing from TCRdb's copy, which holds only in-frame ones; the method was immunoSEQ multiplex PCR. V and J calls and clone size come straight from that table; D and trimming were deduced from the DNA. The data hold over 70,000 clones, with 80% to 85% observed a single time. These data originate in a study of blood T cell repertoires in COVID-19. Background on the study: Whether acute or convalescent, the COVID-19 samples came from the United States, Italy and Spain. Sources were T cells, B-cell-depleted T cells, or PBMCs; the material itself was cDNA or gDNA.

The V and J ends lost 5 bases and 6 bases respectively, with 14 bases between them. The CDR3 has 14 residues. Looked up from germline, CDR1 is MNHEY and CDR2 is SMNVEV (reference sequence). The V call is TRBV27, the J call TRBJ1-5, with D perhaps TRBD1 (6 bases). The sequenced sample was peripheral blood. This TCR derives from a human donor in a cohort sampled during active COVID-19. The CDR3 DNA reads TGTGCCAGCAGTCCGGGGGGGGCCGGTCAGCCCCAGCATTTT. Translation gives CASSPGGAGQPQHF.